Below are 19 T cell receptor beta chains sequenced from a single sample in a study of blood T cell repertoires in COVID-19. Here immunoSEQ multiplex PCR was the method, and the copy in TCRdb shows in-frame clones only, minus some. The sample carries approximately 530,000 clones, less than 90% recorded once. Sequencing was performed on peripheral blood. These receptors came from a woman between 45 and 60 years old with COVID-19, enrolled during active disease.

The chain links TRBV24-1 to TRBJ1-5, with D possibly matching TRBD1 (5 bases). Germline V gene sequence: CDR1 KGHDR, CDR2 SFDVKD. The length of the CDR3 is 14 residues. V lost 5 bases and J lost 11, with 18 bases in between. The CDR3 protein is CATSGGLNPLAQHF. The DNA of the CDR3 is TGTGCCACCAGTGGGGGCTTAAACCCTTTGGCCCAGCATTTT.

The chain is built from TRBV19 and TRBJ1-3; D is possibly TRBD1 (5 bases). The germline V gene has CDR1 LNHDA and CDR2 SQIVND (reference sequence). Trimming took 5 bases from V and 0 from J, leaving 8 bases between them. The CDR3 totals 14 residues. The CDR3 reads CASSSGGSGNTIYF. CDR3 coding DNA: TGTGCCAGTAGTTCGGGGGGCTCTGGAAACACCATATATTTT.

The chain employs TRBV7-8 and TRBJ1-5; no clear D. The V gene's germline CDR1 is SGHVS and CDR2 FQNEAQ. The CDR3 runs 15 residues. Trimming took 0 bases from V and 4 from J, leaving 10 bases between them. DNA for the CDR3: TGTGCCAGCAGCTTAGCGGGCAGGTCTAATCAGCCCCAGCATTTT. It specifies CASSLAGRSNQPQHF.

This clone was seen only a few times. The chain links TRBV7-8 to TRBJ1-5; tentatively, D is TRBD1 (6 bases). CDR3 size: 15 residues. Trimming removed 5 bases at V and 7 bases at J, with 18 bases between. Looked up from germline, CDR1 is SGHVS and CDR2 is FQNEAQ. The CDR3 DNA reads TGTGCCAGCAGCCAAATCCAGGGGATTGGACAGCCCCAGCATTTT. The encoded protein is CASSQIQGIGQPQHF.

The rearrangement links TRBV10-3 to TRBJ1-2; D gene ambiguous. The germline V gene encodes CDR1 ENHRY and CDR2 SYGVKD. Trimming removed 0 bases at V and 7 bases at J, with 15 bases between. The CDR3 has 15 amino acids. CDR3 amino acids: CAISESLQRAGGYTF. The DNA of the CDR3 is TGTGCCATCAGTGAGTCGCTTCAGCGAGCGGGTGGCTACACCTTC.

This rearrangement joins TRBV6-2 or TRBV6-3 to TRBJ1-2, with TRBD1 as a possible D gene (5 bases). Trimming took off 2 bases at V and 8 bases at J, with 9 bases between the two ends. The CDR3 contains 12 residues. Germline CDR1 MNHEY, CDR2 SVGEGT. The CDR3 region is CASSYVRGGYTF. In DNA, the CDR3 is TGTGCCAGCAGTTACGTGCGGGGGGGCTACACCTTC.

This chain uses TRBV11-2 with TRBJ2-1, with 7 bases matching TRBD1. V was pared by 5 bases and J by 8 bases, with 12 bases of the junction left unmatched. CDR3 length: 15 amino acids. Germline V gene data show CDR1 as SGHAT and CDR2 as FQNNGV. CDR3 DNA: TGTGCCAGCAGCCCCACGTTAGGGGGCCTGGATGAGCAGTTCTTC. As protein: CASSPTLGGLDEQFF. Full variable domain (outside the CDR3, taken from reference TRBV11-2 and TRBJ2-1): EAGVAQSPRYKIIEKRQSVAFWCNPISGHATLYWYQQILGQGPKLLIQFQNNGVVDDSQLPKDRFSAERLKGVDSTLKIQPAKLEDSAVYLCASSPTLGGLDEQFFGPGTRLTVL.

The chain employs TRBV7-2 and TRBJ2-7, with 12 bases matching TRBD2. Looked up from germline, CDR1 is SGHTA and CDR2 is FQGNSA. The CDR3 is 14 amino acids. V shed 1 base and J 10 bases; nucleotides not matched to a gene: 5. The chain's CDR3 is CASSLGTSGNPQYF. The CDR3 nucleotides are TGTGCCAGCAGCTTAGGGACTAGCGGGAATCCTCAGTACTTC.

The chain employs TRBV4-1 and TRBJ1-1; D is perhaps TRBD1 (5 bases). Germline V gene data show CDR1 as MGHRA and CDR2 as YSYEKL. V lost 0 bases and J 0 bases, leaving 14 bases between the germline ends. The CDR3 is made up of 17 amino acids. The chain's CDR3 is CASSQDPQGLLNTEAFF. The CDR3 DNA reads TGCGCCAGCAGCCAAGATCCCCAGGGCCTACTGAACACTGAAGCTTTCTTT.

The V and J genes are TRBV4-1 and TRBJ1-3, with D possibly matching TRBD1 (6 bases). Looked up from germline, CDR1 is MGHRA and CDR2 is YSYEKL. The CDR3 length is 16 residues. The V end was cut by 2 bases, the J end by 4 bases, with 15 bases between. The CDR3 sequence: CASSQPLRGAGNTIYF. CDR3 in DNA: TGCGCCAGCAGCCAACCTCTCAGGGGCGCGGGAAACACCATATATTTT.

This CDR3 is CASRRDTGDAFF. The CDR3 DNA reads TGTGCCAGCAGGAGGGACACAGGGGACGCTTTCTTT. This chain uses TRBV6-5 with TRBJ1-1; 7 bases are a match to TRBD1. The V gene end was trimmed by 6 bases and the J gene end by 11 bases; junction bases not matched to a gene: 9. This CDR3 contains 12 residues. Looked up from germline, CDR1 is MNHEY and CDR2 is SVGAGI.

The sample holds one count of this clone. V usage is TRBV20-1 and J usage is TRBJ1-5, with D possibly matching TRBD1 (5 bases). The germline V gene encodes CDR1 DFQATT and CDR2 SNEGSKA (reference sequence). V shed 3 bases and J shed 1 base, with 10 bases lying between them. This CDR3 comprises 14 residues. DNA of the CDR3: TGCAGTGCTAGTAAAGGGGCGAGCAATCAGCCCCAGCATTTT. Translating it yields CSASKGASNQPQHF.

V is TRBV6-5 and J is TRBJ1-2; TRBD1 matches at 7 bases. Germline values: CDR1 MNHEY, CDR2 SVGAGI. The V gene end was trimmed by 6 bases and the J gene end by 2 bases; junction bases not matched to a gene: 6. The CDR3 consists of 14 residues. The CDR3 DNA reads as TGTGCCAGCAGGAATCGGGACAGAAACTATGGCTACACCTTC. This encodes CASRNRDRNYGYTF.

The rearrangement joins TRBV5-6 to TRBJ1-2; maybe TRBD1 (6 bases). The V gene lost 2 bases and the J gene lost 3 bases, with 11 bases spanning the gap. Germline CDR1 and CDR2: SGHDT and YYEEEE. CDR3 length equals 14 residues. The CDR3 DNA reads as TGTGCCAGCAGCTTCTGGGGGACATACTATGGCTACACCTTC. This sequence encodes CASSFWGTYYGYTF.

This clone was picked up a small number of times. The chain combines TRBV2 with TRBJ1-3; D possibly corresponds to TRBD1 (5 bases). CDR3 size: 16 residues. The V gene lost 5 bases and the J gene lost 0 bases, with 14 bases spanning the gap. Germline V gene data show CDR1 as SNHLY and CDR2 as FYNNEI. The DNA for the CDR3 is TGTGCCAGCAGTCGAAGGGGCGGGGACTCTGGAAACACCATATATTTT. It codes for CASSRRGGDSGNTIYF.

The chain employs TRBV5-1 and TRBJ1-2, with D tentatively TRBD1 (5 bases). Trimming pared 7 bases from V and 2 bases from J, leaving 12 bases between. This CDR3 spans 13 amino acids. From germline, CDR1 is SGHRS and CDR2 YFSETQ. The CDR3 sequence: CASGLGQNYGYTF. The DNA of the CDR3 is TGCGCCAGCGGCCTGGGGCAGAACTATGGCTACACCTTC.

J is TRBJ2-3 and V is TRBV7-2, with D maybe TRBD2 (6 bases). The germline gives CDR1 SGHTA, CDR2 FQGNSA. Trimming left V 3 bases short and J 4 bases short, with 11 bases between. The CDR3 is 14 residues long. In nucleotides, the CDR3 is TGTGCCAGCAGCTTTGGTAGCGGAGCAGATACGCAGTATTTT. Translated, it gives CASSFGSGADTQYF.

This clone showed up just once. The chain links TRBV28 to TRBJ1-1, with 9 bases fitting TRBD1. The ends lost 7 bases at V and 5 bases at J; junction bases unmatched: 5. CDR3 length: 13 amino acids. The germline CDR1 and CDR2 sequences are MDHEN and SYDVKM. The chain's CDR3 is CASTRDRVTEAFF. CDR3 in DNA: TGTGCCAGCACCCGGGACAGGGTGACTGAAGCTTTCTTT.

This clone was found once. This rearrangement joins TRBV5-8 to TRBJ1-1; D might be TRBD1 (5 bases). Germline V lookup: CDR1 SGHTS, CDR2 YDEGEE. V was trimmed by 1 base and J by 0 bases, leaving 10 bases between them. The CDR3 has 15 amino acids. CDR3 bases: TGTGCCAGCAGCTTGTATCAGGGATTGAACACTGAAGCTTTCTTT. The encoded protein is CASSLYQGLNTEAFF.